The sequence of this T cell receptor (beta chain) was determined in a study of T cell changes during pregnancy in multiple sclerosis. The CDR3 has 15 residues. Germline V lookup: CDR1 LNHNV, CDR2 YYDKDF (reference sequence). Trimming shortened V by 0 bases and J by 9 bases, and 15 bases separated the two germline ends. Assay: immunoSEQ multiplex PCR; the TCRdb copy retains only in-frame clones and omits some. The data contain more than 85,000 clones, 94% of them singletons. The chain is built from TRBV15 and TRBJ2-1; perhaps TRBD1 as D (7 bases). The source material was peripheral blood, sampled after pregnancy. The sequence derives from a female donor in good health, enrolled as a control in a pregnancy study. The CDR3 loop reads CATSREDPRGAEQFF. The CDR3 DNA reads as TGTGCCACCAGCAGAGAGGACCCCAGGGGGGCTGAGCAGTTCTTC. The full variable domain, its missing parts supplied by reference TRBV15 and TRBJ2-1, is DAMVIQNPRYQVTQFGKPVTLSCSQTLNHNVMYWYQQKSSQAPKLLFHYYDKDFNNEADTPDNFQSRRPNTSFCFLDIRSPGLGDTAMYLCATSREDPRGAEQFFGPGTRLTVL.